The 28 T cell receptor beta chains presented below share a single source sample, sequenced in a study of blood T cell repertoires in COVID-19. Clones were sequenced by immunoSEQ multiplex PCR, and TCRdb holds only the in-frame ones, with some missing. This table holds 100,000 to 150,000 clones, 85% found once. Input material: peripheral blood. The receptors were gathered from a woman aged 80 or over with acute or convalescent COVID-19.

The chain carries TRBV19 and TRBJ2-1; perhaps TRBD2 as D (7 bases). Trimming removed 9 bases at V and 9 bases at J, with 24 bases between. Germline V gene data show CDR1 as LNHDA and CDR2 as SQIVND (reference sequence). The CDR3 is 15 amino acids. CDR3 bases: TGTGCCAGCCAAATGTTGGGGGGGGGCCGAAGTGAGCAGTTCTTC. This gives the protein CASQMLGGGRSEQFF.

The chain is built from TRBV28 and TRBJ1-2, with TRBD1 matching over 7 bases. J lost 1 base, V lost 6 bases, and 8 bases had no gene match. This CDR3 contains 15 residues. Germline CDR1 is MDHEN and CDR2 is SYDVKM. The CDR3 loop is CASSAPGTVNYGYTF. Written as DNA, the CDR3 is TGTGCCAGCAGCGCCCCAGGGACAGTTAACTATGGCTACACCTTC.

The V gene is TRBV9, the J gene TRBJ1-2, with a tentative D call TRBD1 (6 bases). V was trimmed by 0 bases and J by 8 bases, leaving 23 bases between them. The CDR3 runs 17 residues. The germline V gene has CDR1 SGDLS and CDR2 YYNGEE. CDR3 nucleotides: TGTGCCAGCAGCGTAGGAGGGTCGGGGGGGCTCCCCCGAGGCTACACCTTC. The encoded protein is CASSVGGSGGLPRGYTF.

This clone was counted a single time. This chain links TRBV6-5 with TRBJ1-2; 8 positions agree with TRBD1. J was trimmed by 8 bases and V by 6 bases; bases with no gene match: 8. Looked up from germline, CDR1 is MNHEY and CDR2 is SVGAGI. The CDR3 is made up of 13 amino acids. The CDR3 loop reads CASSPRTGSGYTF. The CDR3 DNA sequence: TGTGCCAGCAGCCCCCGGACAGGGTCAGGCTACACCTTC.

This clone was seen a single time. The chain uses TRBV5-1 and TRBJ1-1, with TRBD1 matching 9 bases. The CDR3 is made up of 16 amino acids. Unmatched junction bases numbered 11, after V lost 5 bases and J lost 3 bases. Germline values: CDR1 SGHRS, CDR2 YFSETQ. This CDR3 is CASRHQTGGSDTEAFF. The DNA for the CDR3 is TGCGCCAGCAGACATCAAACAGGGGGCAGCGACACTGAAGCTTTCTTT.

The genes are TRBV4-2 and TRBJ2-2; 7 nucleotides align to TRBD1. This CDR3 region has 15 residues. The ends lost 2 bases at V and 5 bases at J; junction bases unmatched: 5. Germline V CDR1 and CDR2: LGHNA, YNFKEQ. CDR3 region: CASSQQGQRTGELFF. In DNA form, the CDR3 reads TGTGCCAGCAGCCAACAGGGACAGAGGACCGGGGAGCTGTTTTTT.

V usage is TRBV24-1 and J usage is TRBJ2-2; a possible D gene is TRBD1 (5 bases). CDR1 is KGHDR and CDR2 is SFDVKD in the germline V gene. V gave up 3 bases and J gave up 0 bases, with 10 bases separating them. The CDR3 contains 16 residues. Here the CDR3 DNA reads TGTGCCACCAGTGATCCGACAGCCGCGAACACCGGGGAGCTGTTTTTT. This codes for CATSDPTAANTGELFF.

This chain uses TRBV28 with TRBJ1-1; TRBD1 matches 8 bases. In germline, CDR1 is MDHEN, CDR2 SYDVKM. The CDR3 contains 13 residues. The V segment lost 8 bases and the J segment 7 bases; nucleotides outside the gene matches: 9. DNA for the CDR3: TGTGCCAGCCTGACAGGGGTGACGGGTGAAGCTTTCTTT. Protein product: CASLTGVTGEAFF.

This clone was observed a handful of times. This chain links TRBV7-2 with TRBJ1-2; D remains ambiguous. Germline V gene sequence: CDR1 SGHTA, CDR2 FQGNSA. The CDR3 contains 14 residues. Between the trimmed V and J ends, which lost 3 bases and 4 bases, there was a span of 12 bases. The CDR3 reads CASSFLTTRYGYTF. For the CDR3, the DNA is TGTGCCAGCAGCTTTTTGACAACCCGCTATGGCTACACCTTC.

This sequence joins TRBV6-2 or TRBV6-3 and TRBJ1-5, with 10 nucleotides matching TRBD1. The germline V gene encodes CDR1 MNHEY and CDR2 SVGEGT. The CDR3 totals 19 residues. V shed 6 bases, J shed 0 bases, and the junction held 14 bases outside the gene matches. The CDR3 reads CASSRTGTGAKYSNQPQHF. The CDR3 DNA reads as TGTGCCAGCAGCCGAACCGGGACAGGGGCCAAGTATAGCAATCAGCCCCAGCATTTT.

The chain links TRBV6-6 to TRBJ1-5; D is uncertain. This CDR3 region has 14 residues. The germline CDR1 and CDR2 sequences are MNHNY and SVGAGI (reference sequence). Trimming removed 0 bases at V and 6 bases at J, with 9 bases between. CDR3 bases: TGTGCCAGCAGTTACTCGTCCGGGTTTCAGCCCCAGCATTTT. Its translation is CASSYSSGFQPQHF.

V and J are TRBV10-3 and TRBJ2-1; D possibly corresponds to TRBD2 (6 bases). The CDR3 is made up of 15 amino acids. CDR1 and CDR2 (germline): ENHRY, SYGVKD. Trimming removed 0 bases from V and 4 bases from J, with 10 bases in between. This CDR3 is CAISESGLSYNEQFF. The CDR3 DNA reads as TGTGCCATCAGTGAGTCTGGACTATCGTACAATGAGCAGTTCTTC.

About this clone: One end of the junction does not line up with germline, which may come from a read error. The chain links TRBV20-1 to TRBJ1-3; D uncertain. CDR3 length: 11 amino acids. Germline-derived CDR1 and CDR2 are DFQATT and SNEGSKA (reference sequence). DNA for the CDR3: TGCAGTGCGCCGAGGGTTGAACAATTTTTTTTT. Protein sequence: CSAPRVEQFFF.

This clone was seen a few times. The gene calls are TRBV6-5 and TRBJ1-2; 8 bases are a match to TRBD1. Germline V lookup: CDR1 MNHEY, CDR2 SVGAGI. The V segment lost 6 bases and the J segment 0 bases; nucleotides outside the gene matches: 6. This CDR3 contains 15 residues. The CDR3 nucleotides are TGTGCCAGCAGGGGGAACAGGGGGGCTAACTATGGCTACACCTTC. Translated: CASRGNRGANYGYTF.

V usage is TRBV2 and J usage is TRBJ1-2; 7 positions match TRBD1. The trim removed 6 bases at V and 4 bases at J, leaving 29 bases unmatched. Germline values: CDR1 SNHLY, CDR2 FYNNEI. CDR3 length: 21 residues. CDR3 sequence (DNA): TGTGCCAGCAGGGGTTGGACCGGTCCGGGGACAGACTATTCATCTTCCTATGGCTACACCTTC. Its translation: CASRGWTGPGTDYSSSYGYTF.

The chain has TRBV4-2 and TRBJ2-7; 13 nucleotides line up with TRBD2. Trimming cost V 4 bases and J 4 bases; bases outside gene matches: 4. The germline V gene has CDR1 LGHNA and CDR2 YNFKEQ. The CDR3 is 15 amino acids. CDR3 nucleotides: TGTGCCAGCAGCCCCGGACTAGCGGGGGCTTACGAGCAGTACTTC. It yields the protein CASSPGLAGAYEQYF.

This sequence joins TRBV2 and TRBJ1-6, with D unresolved. The CDR3 runs 15 residues. Germline V gives CDR1 SNHLY, CDR2 FYNNEI. Between the trimmed V and J ends, which lost 5 bases and 0 bases, there was a span of 8 bases. The CDR3 spells CASSLRSSYNSPLHF. CDR3 coding DNA: TGTGCCAGCAGTCTAAGGAGCTCCTATAATTCACCCCTCCACTTT.

J is TRBJ1-2 and V is TRBV6-2 or TRBV6-3; D not resolved. V dropped 5 bases and J dropped 10 bases, with 11 bases sitting between them. The CDR3 sequence is 11 residues long. CDR1 and CDR2 (germline): MNHEY, SVGEGT. CDR3 in DNA: TGTGCCAGCAGTGCTGAGGCTTCCTACACCTTC. This sequence encodes CASSAEASYTF.

J is TRBJ2-7 and V is TRBV10-3, with 8 bases aligning to TRBD2. CDR1 is ENHRY and CDR2 is SYGVKD in the germline V gene. The CDR3 length is 13 residues. Unmatched junction bases numbered 6, after V lost 11 bases and J lost 0 bases. For the CDR3, the DNA is TGTGCCGCCTCCGGGGGGGCCTCCTACGAGCAGTACGTC. Translating it yields CAASGGASYEQYV.

The chain recombines TRBV27 with TRBJ1-4; D is possibly TRBD1 (5 bases). Deletions cut 1 base from V and 7 bases from J, with 10 bases between. Germline values: CDR1 MNHEY, CDR2 SMNVEV (reference sequence). The CDR3 extends over 14 amino acids. Here the CDR3 reads CASSLWGRSEKLFF. Here the CDR3 DNA reads TGTGCCAGCAGTTTATGGGGGAGGAGTGAAAAACTGTTTTTT.

This rearrangement joins TRBV2 to TRBJ1-3, with 10 bases identical to TRBD1. Germline V gives CDR1 SNHLY, CDR2 FYNNEI. Trimming cost V 3 bases and J 7 bases; bases outside gene matches: 9. The CDR3 loop spans 16 amino acids. As DNA, the CDR3 is TGTGCCAGCAGTGATCTAGGGGACAGGGGATGGAACACCATATATTTT. Residues: CASSDLGDRGWNTIYF.

The gene calls are TRBV2 and TRBJ2-3; the D gene is possibly TRBD1 (5 bases). Germline lookup yields CDR1 SNHLY and CDR2 FYNNEI. V was shortened by 8 bases and J by 0 bases, with 9 bases between the two germline ends. The CDR3 extends over 13 amino acids. The CDR3 DNA sequence: TGTGCCAGCGAGGCAGGGAGCACAGATACGCAGTATTTT. Residues: CASEAGSTDTQYF. Filled out from reference TRBV2 and TRBJ2-3, the complete variable domain reads EPEVTQTPSHQVTQMGQEVILRCVPISNHLYFYWYRQILGQKVEFLVSFYNNEISEKSEIFDDQFSVERPDGSNFTLKIRSTKLEDSAMYFCASEAGSTDTQYFGPGTRLTVL.

This clone was counted between two and nine times. CDR3 region: CASSSLAGASTDTQYF. CDR3 DNA: TGCGCCAGCAGCTCACTAGCGGGGGCCAGCACAGATACGCAGTATTTT. This chain connects TRBV5-1 to TRBJ2-3; 11 positions agree with TRBD2. V was clipped by 3 bases and J by 0 bases; unmatched bases: 3. Germline CDR1 SGHRS, CDR2 YFSETQ. The CDR3 contains 16 residues.

Only one count was recorded for this clone. This sequence joins TRBV23-1 and TRBJ1-2; D possibly corresponds to TRBD1 (6 bases). TRBV23-1 qualifies as an ORF whose function is uncertain. V was shortened by 4 bases and J by 0 bases, with 18 bases between the two germline ends. The CDR3 spans 17 residues. CDR3 sequence reads: CASSRQVNGGTNYGYTF. As DNA, the CDR3 is TGCGCCAGCAGTCGACAGGTAAACGGAGGTACTAACTATGGCTACACCTTC.

The CDR3 region has the DNA TGTGCCAGCAGTTCACAGGGGGTCATGGCAGATGGCTACACCTTC. This encodes CASSSQGVMADGYTF. J is TRBJ1-2 and V is TRBV6-6; 8 positions match TRBD1. The ends lost 4 bases at V and 6 bases at J; junction bases unmatched: 10. The CDR3 has 15 amino acids. Germline CDR1 MNHNY, CDR2 SVGAGI (reference sequence).

The gene calls are TRBV4-1 and TRBJ1-1; no clear D. The CDR3 is made up of 14 amino acids. Trimming took 2 bases from V and 2 from J, leaving 9 bases between them. CDR1 and CDR2 (germline): MGHRA, YSYEKL. The DNA of the CDR3 is TGCGCCAGCAGCCAATGGGGAGACAACACTGAAGCTTTCTTT. Its translation is CASSQWGDNTEAFF.

This clone is a singleton in its sample. V is TRBV11-3 and J is TRBJ2-1, with D possibly TRBD1 on 6 matching bases. This CDR3 region has 15 residues. Trimming removed 5 bases at V and 2 bases at J, with 13 bases between. From germline, CDR1 is SGHNT and CDR2 YENEEA. The CDR3 DNA is TGTGCCAGCAGCCCCCGGGACACTGCCTACAATGAGCAGTTCTTC. Protein product: CASSPRDTAYNEQFF.

The rearrangement uses TRBV27 and TRBJ1-2, with D possibly being TRBD1 (5 bases). Germline lookup yields CDR1 MNHEY and CDR2 SMNVEV (reference sequence). V was trimmed by 2 bases and J by 4 bases, leaving 14 bases between them. The CDR3 sequence is 15 residues long. The CDR3, as DNA: TGTGCCAGCAGTTTAAGCATGGGGCACTTCTATGGCTACACCTTC. Amino acids: CASSLSMGHFYGYTF.